The 19 T cell receptor beta chains in this list originate from one sample, sequenced in a study of T cells in localized non-small cell lung cancer. TCRdb's table, derived via immunoSEQ multiplex PCR, lists solely in-frame clones and lacks some. The sample contains under 45,000 clones, 75% to 85% of which appear only once. This sample comprised PBMCs, obtained before any cancer treatment. The receptors were sampled from a man aged 40 to 70 with stage II lung adenocarcinoma.

The chain links TRBV2 to TRBJ2-1; D is ambiguous. The CDR3 has 15 amino acids. V dropped 2 bases and J dropped 0 bases, with 8 bases sitting between them. Germline assignment: CDR1 SNHLY and CDR2 FYNNEI. CDR3 sequence reads: CASSESTFSYNEQFF. The CDR3 DNA is TGTGCCAGCAGTGAAAGTACTTTCTCCTACAATGAGCAGTTCTTC.

The CDR3 loop reads CASSQGGYEQYF. The CDR3 nucleotides read TGCGCCAGCAGCCAAGGGGGCTACGAGCAGTACTTC. This rearrangement joins TRBV4-1 to TRBJ2-7; D remains ambiguous. Germline values: CDR1 MGHRA, CDR2 YSYEKL. The CDR3 sequence is 12 residues long. V lost 1 base and J 3 bases, leaving 4 bases between the germline ends.

The rearrangement links TRBV6-1 to TRBJ2-7; unclear D gene. The CDR3 contains 12 residues. The germline V gene has CDR1 MNHNS and CDR2 SASEGT. The V end was cut by 2 bases, the J end by 4 bases, with 6 bases between. This CDR3 reads CASSESFYEQYF. The CDR3 DNA reads as TGTGCCAGCAGTGAAAGTTTTTACGAGCAGTACTTC.

Concerning this clone: The final CDR3 position lacks the conserved phenylalanine or tryptophan, pointing to a likely read error. Because the CDR3's place on the DNA is in doubt, the DNA is left out and the CDR3 is given as listed by TCRdb. The genes are TRBV19 and TRBJ2-7; the tabulated D call, TRBD1, remains unverified against the DNA. Counting both end residues, the CDR3 totals 13 amino acids. Germline V gene sequence: CDR1 LNHDA, CDR2 SQIVND (reference sequence). The CDR3 is CASSTYGQGALIY.

This chain connects TRBV11-2 to TRBJ2-1; D gene uncertain. Trimming cost V 0 bases and J 0 bases, with 12 bases left between them. Germline V lookup: CDR1 SGHAT, CDR2 FQNNGV. The CDR3 is made up of 17 amino acids. The CDR3 is CASSLDPYGFSYNEQFF. DNA for the CDR3: TGTGCCAGCAGCTTAGATCCTTACGGATTCTCCTACAATGAGCAGTTCTTC.

V gene TRBV7-9 combines with J gene TRBJ1-2; possibly TRBD1 for D (5 bases). Germline lookup yields CDR1 SEHNR and CDR2 FQNEAQ (reference sequence). The CDR3 runs 14 residues. V was shortened by 1 base and J by 2 bases, with 8 bases between the two germline ends. The CDR3 DNA follows: TGTGCCAGCAGCTTAGGGGACGGGAACTATGGCTACACCTTC. It yields the protein CASSLGDGNYGYTF.

The chain joins TRBV6-1 to TRBJ1-2; a weak D match, TRBD1 (5 bases). CDR1 and CDR2 (germline): MNHNS, SASEGT. V lost 8 bases and J lost 4, with 11 bases in between. The CDR3 is 12 amino acids. The CDR3 DNA reads TGTGCCAGCGGAAGGGGTTCCTATGGCTACACCTTC. Translation: CASGRGSYGYTF.

The V gene is TRBV27, the J gene TRBJ2-7; TRBD1 might be the D (6 bases). Trimming took 3 bases from V and 0 from J, leaving 15 bases between them. The length of the CDR3 is 16 residues. Per germline, CDR1 MNHEY and CDR2 SMNVEV (reference sequence). Here the CDR3 reads CASSLRGYGDSYEQYF. As DNA, the CDR3 is TGTGCCAGCAGTTTGAGGGGGTACGGGGACTCCTACGAGCAGTACTTC.

The chain joins TRBV7-6 to TRBJ2-2; D is unclear. The CDR3 is 13 residues long. Per germline, CDR1 SGHVS and CDR2 FNYEAQ. Trimming took 8 bases from V and 2 from J, leaving 9 bases between them. The CDR3 DNA follows: TGTGCCAGCCGATTTACTAACACCGGGGAGCTGTTTTTT. This encodes CASRFTNTGELFF.

This chain joins TRBV7-2 and TRBJ2-1; 12 nucleotides line up with TRBD2. V was pared by 7 bases and J by 16 bases, with 5 bases of the junction left unmatched. There are 11 residues in the CDR3. The germline CDR1 and CDR2 sequences are SGHTA and FQGNSA. The CDR3: CASKLAGGLFF. The CDR3 DNA reads as TGTGCCAGCAAGCTAGCGGGAGGGCTTTTCTTC.

The chain combines TRBV4-2 with TRBJ2-5; D is possibly TRBD2 (5 bases). CDR3 length: 15 amino acids. Trimming took 2 bases from V and 2 from J, leaving 12 bases between them. Germline CDR1 LGHNA, CDR2 YNFKEQ. CDR3 coding DNA: TGTGCCAGCAGCCAATCCCGAGGGTTTCAAGAGACCCAGTACTTC. Encoded protein: CASSQSRGFQETQYF.

The chain combines TRBV9 with TRBJ1-1; D is undetermined. Germline V gives CDR1 SGDLS, CDR2 YYNGEE. The CDR3 has 14 residues. Trimming took 4 bases from V and 3 from J, leaving 13 bases between them. The CDR3 here is CASSLTVVDTEAFF. CDR3 in DNA: TGTGCCAGCAGCCTGACGGTGGTAGACACTGAAGCTTTCTTT.

The rearrangement uses TRBV7-9 and TRBJ2-1; perhaps TRBD2 as D (6 bases). V was clipped by 1 base and J by 6 bases, with 10 bases between them. Germline loops: CDR1 SEHNR, CDR2 FQNEAQ (reference sequence). This CDR3 has 14 residues. This CDR3 reads CASSLGLARNEQFF. In DNA, the CDR3 is TGTGCCAGCAGCTTAGGGCTAGCGCGCAATGAGCAGTTCTTC.

V is TRBV10-3 and J is TRBJ1-2, with 8 nucleotides matching TRBD1. Germline CDR1 reads ENHRY; CDR2 reads SYGVKD. The CDR3 loop spans 15 amino acids. After removal of 4 bases from V and 3 bases from J, the junction contained 7 bases not matched to a gene. This CDR3 is CAISGTGLIDYGYTF. The CDR3 DNA is TGTGCCATCAGTGGGACAGGGCTCATCGACTATGGCTACACCTTC.

J is TRBJ2-5 and V is TRBV11-2; D remains unclear. This CDR3 spans 11 amino acids. Germline V gene lookup returns CDR1 SGHAT and CDR2 FQNNGV. Trimming stripped 4 bases from V and 4 bases from J, with 4 bases between. CDR3 nucleotides: TGTGCCAGCAGCTCCTCAGAGACCCAGTACTTC. Its translation is CASSSSETQYF.

The chain links TRBV5-1 to TRBJ2-1; TRBD2 matches at 7 bases. The germline V gene encodes CDR1 SGHRS and CDR2 YFSETQ. J lost 0 bases, V lost 5 bases, and 11 bases had no gene match. This CDR3 comprises 17 residues. The DNA of the CDR3 is TGCGCCAGCAGATCGGGTGGGGGGGATACCTCCTACAATGAGCAGTTCTTC. Protein: CASRSGGGDTSYNEQFF.

The rearrangement uses TRBV12-5 and TRBJ1-5; unclear D gene. Trimming stripped 10 bases from V and 0 bases from J, with 7 bases between. Germline lookup yields CDR1 LGHNT and CDR2 FRNRAP. The CDR3 runs 12 residues. This CDR3 is CATGYSNQPQHF. As DNA, the CDR3 is TGTGCTACGGGGTATAGCAATCAGCCCCAGCATTTT.

A few counts support this clone. This chain connects TRBV7-2 to TRBJ2-5, with TRBD1 matching over 9 bases. The CDR3 has 14 amino acids. Germline V gene data show CDR1 as SGHTA and CDR2 as FQGNSA. The V gene end was trimmed by 2 bases and the J gene end by 4 bases; junction bases not matched to a gene: 2. CDR3 sequence (DNA): TGTGCCAGCAGCTTAACAGGGGGCCGAGAGACCCAGTACTTC. This gives the protein CASSLTGGRETQYF. The variable domain in full, with the rest retrieved from reference TRBV7-2 and TRBJ2-5, is GAGVSQSPSNKVTEKGKDVELRCDPISGHTALYWYRQSLGQGLEFLIYFQGNSAPDKSGLPSDRFSAERTGGSVSTLTIQRTQQEDSAVYLCASSLTGGRETQYFGPGTRLLVL.

V is TRBV7-3 and J is TRBJ1-3, with a possible D match to TRBD1 (5 bases). This CDR3 region has 15 residues. Trimming stripped 5 bases from V and 0 bases from J, with 11 bases between. Per the germline V gene, CDR1 is SGHTA and CDR2 is FQGTGA. CDR3 sequence reads: CASSPAGSSGNTIYF. In DNA form, the CDR3 reads TGTGCCAGCAGCCCCGCAGGGAGCTCTGGAAACACCATATATTTT.